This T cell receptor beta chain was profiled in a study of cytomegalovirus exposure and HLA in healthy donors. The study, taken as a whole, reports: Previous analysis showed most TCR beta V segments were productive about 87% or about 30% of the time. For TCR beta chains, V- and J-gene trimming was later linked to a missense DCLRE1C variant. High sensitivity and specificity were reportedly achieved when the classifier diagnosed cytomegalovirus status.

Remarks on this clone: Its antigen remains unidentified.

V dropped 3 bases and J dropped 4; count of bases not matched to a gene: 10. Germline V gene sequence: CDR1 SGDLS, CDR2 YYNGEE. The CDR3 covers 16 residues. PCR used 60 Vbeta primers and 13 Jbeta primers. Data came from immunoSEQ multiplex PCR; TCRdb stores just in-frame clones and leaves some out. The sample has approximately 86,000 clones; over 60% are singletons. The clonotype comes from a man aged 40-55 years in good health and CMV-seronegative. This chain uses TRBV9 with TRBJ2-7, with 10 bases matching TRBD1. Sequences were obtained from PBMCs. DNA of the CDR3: TGTGCCAGCAGCGCCGGCCGGGACAGGGGATATTACGAGCAGTACTTC. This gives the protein CASSAGRDRGYYEQYF.